These T cell receptor beta chains were read from a single sample in a study of early T cells in non-severe SARS-CoV-2 infection. TCRdb passed the 5' RACE reads through MiXCR, listing each CDR3 protein once. Here the sample spans 70,000 to 95,000 distinct CDR3 sequences, 7.5% to 10% being singletons. The specimen was whole blood. Receptors were obtained from an adult who was a healthcare worker with PCR-confirmed SARS-CoV-2 infection or an uninfected control (not recorded which). Each CDR3 is given with its conserved first and last residue. A D gene is named only where the DNA matches it firmly. For some rows the clone size is stated as once, few or many, or as a class when expanded; others skip it.

TRBV2	TRBJ1-6	-	-	TGTGCCAGCAGCCCCGGCCTCCTTAATCCCCTCCACTTT	CASSPGLLNPLHF
TRBV6-6	TRBJ1-6	few	-	TGTGCCAGCAGTTACTCGGACGCCGGGGATTCACCCCTCCACTTT	CASSYSDAGDSPLHF
TRBV2	TRBJ1-1	few	TRBD1	TGTGCCAGCACTCGACAGGGGAACACTGAAGCTTTCTTT	CASTRQGNTEAFF
TRBV20-1	TRBJ2-7	many	-	TGCAGTGCTAGCGCCAGGGTTTACGAGCAGTACTTC	CSASARVYEQYF
TRBV12-3/TRBV12-4	TRBJ1-2	many	-	TGTGCCAGCGGGGGGGGAGAGGGCTACACCTTC	CASGGGEGYTF
TRBV5-1	TRBJ2-2	many	-	TGCGCCAGCAGCTTGGTACGGTACACCGGGGAGCTGTTTTTT	CASSLVRYTGELFF
TRBV24-1	TRBJ1-5	many	-	TGTGCCACCAGCCTTTCGGGCTATCAGCCCCAGCATTTT	CATSLSGYQPQHF
TRBV27	TRBJ1-5	-	TRBD1	TGTGCCAGCAGCCCACAGGGGCTCGCAGGACAGCCCCAGCATTTT	CASSPQGLAGQPQHF
TRBV7-3	TRBJ1-1	many	-	TGTGCCAGCAGCCAGGATGGGGGGCAGAACACTGAAGCTTTCTTT	CASSQDGGQNTEAFF
TRBV7-8	TRBJ2-2	few	TRBD2	TGTGCCAGCAGCGCCCGGACTAGCGGAAACACCGGGGAGCTGTTTTTT	CASSARTSGNTGELFF
TRBV6-5	TRBJ2-3	-	TRBD1	TGTGCCAGCAGTTACCAGCCGGGACAGGGAACTAGCACAGATACGCAGTATTTT	CASSYQPGQGTSTDTQYF
TRBV30	TRBJ2-7	many	-	TGTGCCTGGAGTACAGACTGGCCCTCCTACGAGCAGTACTTC	CAWSTDWPSYEQYF
TRBV3-1	TRBJ2-3	many	-	TGTGCCAGCAGCCAAGCTAGCACAGATACGCAGTATTTT	CASSQASTDTQYF
TRBV20-1	TRBJ2-1	-	TRBD1	TGCAGTGCGCCTACAGGGGCCAATGAGCAGTTCTTC	CSAPTGANEQFF